Each of the 27 T cell receptor beta chains below was sequenced from the same sample in a study of CD8 T cells in Susac syndrome (dated by TCRdb to the late 2010s). The method behind the library was the immunoSEQ multiplex PCR assay. RNA was extracted using the RNeasy kit, and about 0.5 to 1 microgram was reverse transcribed with random hexamers. The public reads were reprocessed in TCRdb via fastp at Q25 and MiXCR, keeping in-frame beta chains. Entries that share a CDR3 protein sequence are merged under the most common genes and DNA. Recorded for this sample are 250,000 to 350,000 distinct CDR3 sequences; 92% of them occurred a single time. The top ten clonotypes cover about 0.07% of the sample. What was sequenced was CD4+ T cells from PBMCs. All receptors come from a human donor with multiple sclerosis.

This chain connects TRBV11-2 to TRBJ2-5; 7 bases map to TRBD2. This CDR3 spans 14 amino acids. CDR1 and CDR2 (germline): SGHAT, FQNNGV. Trimming cost V 5 bases and J 4 bases; bases outside gene matches: 7. The CDR3 DNA sequence: TGTGCCAGCAGCGTTACTAGCGTGGGAGAGACCCAGTACTTC. Encoded protein: CASSVTSVGETQYF.

This clonotype has only one observation. This sequence joins TRBV5-1 and TRBJ2-3; 11 nucleotides agree with TRBD2. After removal of 4 bases from V and 0 bases from J, the junction contained 4 bases not matched to a gene. Germline loops: CDR1 SGHRS, CDR2 YFSETQ. There are 16 residues in the CDR3. CDR3 residues: CASSLRTSGSTDTQYF. Here the CDR3 DNA reads TGCGCCAGCAGCCTCCGGACTAGCGGGAGCACAGATACGCAGTATTTT.

This clonotype occurred once. The chain couples TRBV6-7 to TRBJ2-1; 10 nucleotides agree with TRBD1. TRBV6-7 is an ORF, with its function uncertain. The CDR3 has 14 residues. The ends lost 7 bases at V and 3 bases at J; junction bases unmatched: 3. The DNA for the CDR3 is TGTGCCAGCAAAGGACAGGGGGTCTACAATGAGCAGTTCTTC. Translation: CASKGQGVYNEQFF.

The chain recombines TRBV11-2 with TRBJ1-2; a possible D gene is TRBD1 (5 bases). V dropped 0 bases and J dropped 2 bases, with 10 bases sitting between them. Germline CDR1 reads SGHAT; CDR2 reads FQNNGV. The CDR3 covers 15 residues. CDR3 loop: CASSLDYRNNYGYTF. The CDR3 nucleotides are TGTGCCAGCAGCTTAGACTACAGGAACAACTATGGCTACACCTTC.

The chain couples TRBV20-1 to TRBJ2-5; the match to TRBD2 covers 7 bases. The CDR3 length is 14 residues. Germline assignment: CDR1 DFQATT and CDR2 SNEGSKA (reference sequence). The ends lost 3 bases at V and 8 bases at J; junction bases unmatched: 12. CDR3 bases: TGCAGTGCTAGGGGATGGAGAGGACTAGACACCCAGTACTTC. It yields the protein CSARGWRGLDTQYF.

This chain links TRBV6-5 with TRBJ2-2, with D perhaps given as TRBD1 or TRBD2 (5 bases each). This CDR3 comprises 15 residues. Germline lookup yields CDR1 MNHEY and CDR2 SVGAGI. The V gene lost 6 bases and the J gene lost 0 bases, with 11 bases spanning the gap. CDR3 sequence reads: CASRIGTANTGELFF. DNA of the CDR3: TGTGCCAGCAGGATAGGGACGGCGAACACCGGGGAGCTGTTTTTT.

The chain is built from TRBV27 and TRBJ2-1; TRBD2 aligns across 13 bases. The germline gives CDR1 MNHEY, CDR2 SMNVEV (reference sequence). Losses at the gene ends were 7 bases for V and 10 bases for J; bases not matched to a gene: 7. The CDR3 has 14 amino acids. CDR3: CASKAGLAGEEQFF. CDR3 DNA: TGTGCCAGCAAGGCAGGACTAGCGGGAGAAGAGCAGTTCTTC.

This clonotype was detected once. The J gene is TRBJ2-2, the V gene TRBV7-2; no definite D call. Trimming removed 5 bases from V and 6 bases from J, with 22 bases in between. Germline loops: CDR1 SGHTA, CDR2 FQGNSA. This CDR3 region has 17 residues. The CDR3 reads CASSHQAASVYPGELFF. The CDR3, as DNA: TGTGCCAGCAGCCATCAGGCGGCCAGCGTCTATCCCGGGGAGCTGTTTTTT.

CDR3 loop: CASSPPGVSGRNTEAFF. The CDR3 nucleotides are TGTGCCAGCTCACCACCGGGGGTGAGTGGGAGGAACACTGAAGCTTTCTTT. This chain joins TRBV18 and TRBJ1-1; TRBD1 might be the D (5 bases). V was shortened by 0 bases and J by 1 base, with 15 bases between the two germline ends. The length of the CDR3 is 17 residues. Germline CDR1 KGHSH, CDR2 LQKENI.

This clonotype was recorded only once. The chain carries TRBV3-1 and TRBJ2-2; D possibly uses TRBD1 or TRBD2 (5 bases each). V was shortened by 4 bases and J by 15 bases, with 21 bases between the two germline ends. This CDR3 is 14 amino acids long. Looked up from germline, CDR1 is LGHDT and CDR2 is YNNKEL (reference sequence). As DNA, the CDR3 is TGTGCCAGCAGCCCCCAGCGAGTGGGGCCGGGATTGTTTTTT. Encoded protein: CASSPQRVGPGLFF. Full variable domain (missing parts from reference TRBV3-1 and TRBJ2-2): DTAVSQTPKYLVTQMGNDKSIKCEQNLGHDTMYWYKQDSKKFLKIMFSYNNKELIINETVPNRFSPKSPDKAHLNLHINSLELGDSAVYFCASSPQRVGPGLFFGEGSRLTVL.

A note on this clonotype: One end of the junction is discordant with germline, which a read error may explain. The chain employs TRBV7-2 and TRBJ1-2; 7 nucleotides line up with TRBD1. This CDR3 comprises 15 residues. CDR1 is SGHTA, CDR2 FQGNSA, per germline. CDR3 loop: CASSLGPGGSYGYTF. In nucleotides, the CDR3 is TGTGCCAGCAGTTTAGGGCCAGGGGGAAGTTATGGCTACACCTTC.

The rearrangement links TRBV19 to TRBJ2-7, with 11 nucleotides matching TRBD1. The germline gives CDR1 LNHDA, CDR2 SQIVND (reference sequence). CDR3 size: 16 residues. V gave up 6 bases and J gave up 4 bases; unmatched junction bases: 11. CDR3 sequence: CASRSWTGGPPYEQYF. Written as DNA, the CDR3 is TGTGCCAGTAGATCGTGGACAGGGGGCCCCCCGTACGAGCAGTACTTC.

The chain has TRBV19 and TRBJ1-2, with D possibly being TRBD1 (6 bases). V shed 7 bases and J shed 2 bases, with 17 bases lying between them. The CDR3 spans 15 residues. CDR1 is LNHDA, CDR2 SQIVND, per germline (reference sequence). Here the CDR3 reads CASTSRERGNYGYTF. CDR3 nucleotides: TGTGCCAGTACCTCCCGGGAGAGGGGGAACTATGGCTACACCTTC.

The chain's CDR3 is CASSWDRAYEQYF. The CDR3 bases are TGTGCCAGCAGTTGGGACAGAGCCTACGAGCAGTACTTC. The chain has TRBV12-3 or TRBV12-4 and TRBJ2-7, with 7 bases matching TRBD1. The CDR3 covers 13 residues. Trimming removed 4 bases from V and 2 bases from J; junction bases left unmatched: 2.

The chain employs TRBV20-1 and TRBJ2-7, with 9 bases matching TRBD2. CDR1 DFQATT and CDR2 SNEGSKA come from the germline V gene (reference sequence). The CDR3 sequence is 15 residues long. The ends lost 2 bases at V and 3 bases at J; junction bases unmatched: 8. CDR3 residues: CSARSLAGLGYEQYF. The CDR3 bases are TGCAGTGCTAGAAGCCTAGCGGGACTGGGCTACGAGCAGTACTTC.

The V call is TRBV9, the J call TRBJ2-5, with 8 bases fitting TRBD2. The junction had 4 bases not matched to a gene; V was cut back by 2 bases and J by 1 base. This CDR3 has 15 amino acids. Germline lookup yields CDR1 SGDLS and CDR2 YYNGEE. The CDR3 DNA reads TGTGCCAGCAGCGTTGTGGCGGGGGGCCAAGAGACCCAGTACTTC. The encoded protein is CASSVVAGGQETQYF.

This sequence joins TRBV6-9 and TRBJ1-1; the D gene is possibly TRBD1 (6 bases). Germline-derived CDR1 and CDR2 are MNHGY and SVAAGI. This CDR3 spans 16 amino acids. V lost 5 bases to trimming and J lost 1 base, with 17 bases between them. CDR3 in amino acids: CASSNPWGGANTEAFF. CDR3 nucleotide sequence: TGTGCCAGCAGTAATCCTTGGGGGGGGGCGAACACTGAAGCTTTCTTT.

The chain links TRBV7-2 to TRBJ2-7, with D tentatively TRBD1 or TRBD2 (5 bases each). Germline values: CDR1 SGHTA, CDR2 FQGNSA. Trimming left V 0 bases short and J 7 bases short, with 10 bases between. The CDR3 has 13 residues. The CDR3 nucleotides read TGTGCCAGCAGCTTAGCGGGGGATGTGGAGCAGTACTTC. Translated, it gives CASSLAGDVEQYF.

The V gene is TRBV19, the J gene TRBJ2-3, with D perhaps being TRBD1 or TRBD2 (6 bases each). V was trimmed by 10 bases and J by 11 bases, leaving 22 bases between them. The CDR3 runs to 13 residues. CDR1 is LNHDA and CDR2 is SQIVND in the germline V gene (reference sequence). The CDR3: CANPPGGRDGQYF. In nucleotides, the CDR3 is TGTGCCAATCCCCCCGGGGGCAGGGATGGGCAGTATTTT.

The chain is built from TRBV14 and TRBJ2-1; D is perhaps TRBD1 (5 bases). V lost 1 base and J 6 bases, leaving 13 bases between the germline ends. The germline V gene has CDR1 SGHDN and CDR2 FVKESK. This CDR3 spans 15 amino acids. Here the CDR3 reads CASSQAWGRVNEQFF. The DNA for the CDR3 is TGTGCCAGCAGCCAAGCCTGGGGCCGGGTCAATGAGCAGTTCTTC.

The V gene is TRBV18, the J gene TRBJ2-1; 8 positions match TRBD2. Germline V gene lookup returns CDR1 KGHSH and CDR2 LQKENI. The CDR3 extends over 16 amino acids. V lost 2 bases to trimming and J lost 5 bases; unmatched junction nucleotides: 8. The CDR3 DNA follows: TGTGCCAGCTCACCATCACAGCGGGGGCCTAACAATGAGCAGTTCTTC. It codes for CASSPSQRGPNNEQFF.

The chain recombines TRBV4-3 with TRBJ2-3; D remains ambiguous. This CDR3 has 15 amino acids. CDR1 is LGHNA and CDR2 is YSLEER in the germline V gene. The V gene lost 2 bases and the J gene lost 1 base, with 10 bases spanning the gap. CDR3 amino acids: CASSQWTLGTDTQYF. The CDR3 DNA follows: TGCGCCAGCAGCCAATGGACCCTTGGCACAGATACGCAGTATTTT.

This chain joins TRBV27 and TRBJ1-1; tentatively, D is TRBD1 (6 bases). Germline V CDR1 and CDR2: MNHEY, SMNVEV (reference sequence). Between the trimmed V and J ends, which lost 3 bases and 7 bases, there was a span of 15 bases. CDR3 length equals 14 residues. CDR3 sequence: CASSFSPGVGEAFF. CDR3 nucleotides: TGTGCCAGCAGTTTTTCCCCAGGGGTAGGTGAAGCTTTCTTT.

The chain combines TRBV7-2 with TRBJ2-2; D call uncertain. Germline CDR1 reads SGHTA; CDR2 reads FQGNSA. CDR3 length: 14 residues. V was pared by 0 bases and J by 5 bases, with 7 bases between. CDR3 residues: CASSLADITGELFF. In nucleotides, the CDR3 is TGTGCCAGCAGCTTAGCGGATATTACCGGGGAGCTGTTTTTT.

The V and J genes are TRBV29-1 and TRBJ2-3; TRBD1 aligns across 11 bases. Germline assignment: CDR1 SQVTM and CDR2 ANQGSEA. The CDR3 consists of 16 residues. The ends lost 4 bases at V and 3 bases at J; junction bases unmatched: 9. DNA for the CDR3: TGCAGCGTTGTCTTTTGGACAGGGGGCACGACAGATACGCAGTATTTT. Protein sequence: CSVVFWTGGTTDTQYF.

The genes are TRBV4-3 and TRBJ1-4; D gene ambiguous. V was pared by 3 bases and J by 0 bases, with 11 bases between. The germline gives CDR1 LGHNA, CDR2 YSLEER. The length of the CDR3 is 16 residues. The CDR3 nucleotides read TGCGCCAGCAGCCAGGAATACGTTGCAACTAATGAAAAACTGTTTTTT. Translating it yields CASSQEYVATNEKLFF.

This clonotype showed up just a few times. Mismatch with germline at one junction end may stem from a read error. The J gene is TRBJ2-7, the V gene TRBV5-1; TRBD1 agrees at 9 bases. Germline values: CDR1 SGHRS, CDR2 YFSETQ. CDR3 size: 15 residues. The CDR3 loop reads CASSPGQGLSYEQYF. CDR3 DNA sequence: TGTGCCAGCAGCCCAGGACAGGGGCTGTCCTACGAGCAGTACTTC.